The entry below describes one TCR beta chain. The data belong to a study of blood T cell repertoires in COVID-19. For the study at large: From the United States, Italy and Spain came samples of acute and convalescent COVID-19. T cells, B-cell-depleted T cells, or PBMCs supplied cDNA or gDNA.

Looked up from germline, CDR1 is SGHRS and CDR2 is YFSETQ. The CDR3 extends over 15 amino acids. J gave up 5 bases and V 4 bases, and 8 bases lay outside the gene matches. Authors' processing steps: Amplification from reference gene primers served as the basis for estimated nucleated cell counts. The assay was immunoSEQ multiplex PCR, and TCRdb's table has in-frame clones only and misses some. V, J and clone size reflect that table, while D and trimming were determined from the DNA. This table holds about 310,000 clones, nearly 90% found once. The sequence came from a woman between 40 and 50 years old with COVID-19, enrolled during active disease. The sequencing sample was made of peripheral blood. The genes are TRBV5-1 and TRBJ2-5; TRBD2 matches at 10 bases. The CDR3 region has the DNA TGCGCCAGCAGCCCCAGCGGGGGGGCCGAGGAGACCCAGTACTTC. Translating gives CASSPSGGAEETQYF. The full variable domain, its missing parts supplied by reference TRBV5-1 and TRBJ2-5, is KAGVTQTPRYLIKTRGQQVTLSCSPISGHRSVSWYQQTPGQGLQFLFEYFSETQRNKGNFPGRFSGRQFSNSRSEMNVSTLELGDSALYLCASSPSGGAEETQYFGPGTRLLVL.